These T cell receptor beta chains were read from a single sample in a study of cytomegalovirus exposure and HLA in healthy donors. TCRdb keeps only in-frame clones here, not all; method: immunoSEQ multiplex PCR. The data contain 100,000 to 150,000 clones, around 72% of them singletons. Sequencing was carried out using PBMCs. These receptors were obtained from a woman aged 18-29 years in good health and CMV-seronegative. CDR3s include the opening cysteine and the closing phenylalanine or tryptophan. Fields, in order: J gene, D gene, V gene, clone size, CDR3 protein, CDR3 DNA. The D gene is left open where the match is weak. Some rows have no size entry. The others give once, few or many, or a class for an expanded clone.

>TRBJ1-1|TRBD1|TRBV6-5|NA
CASTLDRAATEAFF
TGTGCCAGCACCCTGGACAGGGCAGCCACTGAAGCTTTCTTT
>TRBJ2-3|TRBD2|TRBV6-1|NA
CASSESRGSGTDTQYF
TGTGCCAGCAGTGAAAGTAGGGGTAGCGGGACCGACACGCAGTATTTT
>TRBJ1-1|TRBD1|TRBV12-5|NA
CASGDRMNTEAFF
TGTGCTAGTGGGGACAGGATGAACACTGAAGCTTTCTTT
>TRBJ1-2|TRBD1|TRBV7-8|once
CASSLWTGTYGYTF
TGTGCCAGCAGCCTATGGACAGGAACCTATGGCTACACCTTC
>TRBJ2-3|NA|TRBV29-1|NA
CSVVGADRPSEEYF
TGCAGCGTGGTGGGAGCGGACCGCCCCTCCGAAGAGTATTTT
>TRBJ2-1|TRBD2|TRBV5-1|NA
CASSLAGGTYNEQFF
TGCGCCAGCAGCTTAGCGGGAGGGACTTACAATGAGCAGTTCTTC
>TRBJ1-1|NA|TRBV5-6|NA
CASSVETEAFF
TGTGCCAGCAGCGTCGAGACTGAAGCTTTCTTT
>TRBJ2-7|TRBD1|TRBV7-9|NA
CASSPRDRAYEQYF
TGTGCCAGCAGCCCCAGGGACAGGGCGTACGAGCAGTACTTC
>TRBJ2-2|NA|TRBV7-9|NA
CASSFPSGELFF
TGTGCCAGCAGCTTCCCCAGCGGGGAGCTGTTTTTT
>TRBJ2-7|TRBD2|TRBV19|NA
CASNPMTSGYEQYF
TGTGCCAGTAACCCTATGACTAGCGGCTACGAGCAGTACTTC
>TRBJ2-5|NA|TRBV19|few
CASSLLTGLTGQETQYF
TGTGCCAGTAGCCTCCTTACAGGGCTAACGGGCCAAGAGACCCAGTACTTC
>TRBJ1-4|NA|TRBV6-1|many
CASRLGGAGEKLFF
TGTGCCAGCAGGCTCGGAGGGGCAGGGGAAAAACTGTTTTTT
>TRBJ2-7|NA|TRBV7-9|NA
CASSPQRETAPYEQYF
TGTGCCAGCAGCCCACAACGGGAGACAGCCCCCTACGAGCAGTACTTC
>TRBJ1-1|TRBD1|TRBV18|NA
CASSRQGFNTEAFF
TGTGCCAGCTCGCGACAGGGTTTCAACACTGAAGCTTTCTTT
>TRBJ1-1|TRBD1|TRBV18|few
CASSPGQGGEAFF
TGTGCCAGCTCACCAGGACAGGGGGGAGAAGCTTTCTTT
>TRBJ2-2|TRBD2|TRBV5-6|NA
CASSRTSGRAYTGELFF
TGTGCCAGCAGCCGAACTAGCGGGAGGGCCTACACCGGGGAGCTGTTTTTT
>TRBJ2-3|TRBD1|TRBV2|NA
CASSEGQSTDTQYF
TGTGCCAGCAGTGAGGGACAGTCCACAGATACGCAGTATTTT
>TRBJ2-2|TRBD2|TRBV11-2|NA
CASSFAGVGTGELFF
TGTGCCAGCAGCTTCGCGGGAGTGGGTACCGGGGAGCTGTTTTTT
>TRBJ1-2|TRBD1|TRBV29-1|NA
CSVEDPRQGTNYGYTF
TGCAGCGTTGAAGATCCCCGACAGGGGACCAACTATGGCTACACCTTC
>TRBJ1-2|TRBD1|TRBV18|NA
CASSPFTGAQNYGYTF
TGTGCCAGCTCACCTTTCACAGGGGCTCAGAACTATGGCTACACCTTC
>TRBJ1-5|NA|TRBV15|NA
CAISRDLSAAELNQPQHF
TGTGCCATCAGCAGAGATCTTTCCGCGGCCGAACTCAATCAGCCCCAGCATTTT
>TRBJ2-1|TRBD2|TRBV6-1|NA
CASSTSGPYNEQFF
TGTGCCAGCAGTACTAGCGGACCCTACAATGAGCAGTTCTTC
>TRBJ2-2|NA|TRBV30|NA
CAWSPFREDTGELFF
TGTGCCTGGAGTCCCTTCAGGGAGGACACCGGGGAGCTGTTTTTT
>TRBJ1-4|NA|TRBV28|NA
CASSFERGTNEKLFF
TGTGCCAGCAGTTTTGAGCGCGGGACTAATGAAAAACTGTTTTTT
>TRBJ2-3|TRBD2|TRBV19|NA
CASSSIAGAGTDTQYF
TGTGCCAGTAGTTCCATAGCGGGAGCCGGCACAGATACGCAGTATTTT
>TRBJ2-7|TRBD1|TRBV7-2|few
CASSSGQGNEQYF
TGTGCCAGCAGCTCGGGACAGGGGAACGAGCAGTACTTC
>TRBJ1-1|NA|TRBV6-1|NA
CASSRDSGRGTEAFF
TGTGCCAGCAGTAGGGACTCCGGGCGGGGCACTGAAGCTTTCTTT
>TRBJ1-2|NA|TRBV5-6|few
CASSLELSYGYTF
TGTGCCAGCAGCTTAGAGCTTTCCTATGGCTACACCTTC